The 20 T cell receptor beta chains in this list originate from one sample, sequenced in a study of T cells in Graves' hyperthyroidism and ophthalmopathy. RNA transcripts were the template for amplifying TCR beta CDR3 regions. During a first-round RT-PCR of the TCR CDR3, the HTBI primer set was used. Using its own MiXCR run on the multiplex PCR reads, TCRdb lists one record per CDR3 protein. The sample lists 95,000 to 110,000 distinct CDR3 sequences; around 50% were seen once. Sequenced input: blood. The receptors derive from a man between 40 and 49 years old with Graves' hyperthyroidism.

Notes on this clonotype: Relative to the germline gene, one junction end is altered; a read error may explain this. This rearrangement joins TRBV7-7 to TRBJ2-1; 13 bases map to TRBD2. Germline assignment: CDR1 SSHAT and CDR2 FNYEAQ (reference sequence). The CDR3 has 14 amino acids. This CDR3 is CASSGTSGNNEQFF. CDR3 bases: TGTGCTAGCAGCGGGACTAGCGGGAACAATGAGCAGTTCTTC.

In this sample, this clonotype turned up many times. V is TRBV6-5 and J is TRBJ2-2; 7 nucleotides match TRBD1. This CDR3 has 12 residues. The J segment lost 12 bases and the V segment lost 0 bases, leaving 1 base of the junction unmatched. The germline CDR1 and CDR2 sequences are MNHEY and SVGAGI. The CDR3 nucleotides are TGTGCCAGCAGTTACTCGGGACAGCAGCTGTTTTTT. Translation gives CASSYSGQQLFF.

This clonotype was seen many times. The chain uses TRBV19 and TRBJ2-1, with 9 nucleotides matching TRBD2. The V gene end was trimmed by 5 bases and the J gene end by 3 bases; junction bases not matched to a gene: 14. There are 18 residues in the CDR3. Germline V CDR1 and CDR2: LNHDA, SQIVND (reference sequence). CDR3 residues: CASSSGLAGSPIYNEQFF. The CDR3 DNA reads TGTGCCAGTAGTTCGGGACTAGCCGGATCCCCTATCTACAATGAGCAGTTCTTC.

The chain couples TRBV11-1 to TRBJ2-5, with D perhaps matching TRBD1 or TRBD2 (6 bases each). CDR3 length equals 15 residues. Per germline, CDR1 SGHAT and CDR2 FQDESV (reference sequence). V was shortened by 5 bases and J by 5 bases, with 18 bases between the two germline ends. The CDR3 region is CASSPTGRTGETQYF. Here the CDR3 DNA reads TGTGCCAGCAGCCCTACAGGGAGGACGGGGGAGACCCAGTACTTC.

The rearrangement joins TRBV29-1 to TRBJ1-2, with TRBD1 identical over 8 bases. In germline, CDR1 is SQVTM, CDR2 ANQGSEA. Trimming cost V 2 bases and J 8 bases; bases outside gene matches: 7. There are 13 residues in the CDR3. The CDR3 region is CSVEWAGQGGYTF. The CDR3 bases are TGCAGCGTTGAATGGGCCGGACAGGGAGGCTACACCTTC.

As concerns this clonotype: The germline gene is not matched at one end of the junction; a read error may be the cause. The chain carries TRBV28 and TRBJ2-1, with D tentatively TRBD1 (6 bases). CDR1 MDHEN and CDR2 SYDVKM come from the germline V gene. The CDR3 extends over 15 amino acids. The CDR3 DNA reads as TGTGCCAGCAGCCTGGGGGCCCACTCCTACAATGAGCAGTGCTTC. Translated: CASSLGAHSYNEQCF.

This clonotype was seen repeatedly, ten times or more. The chain employs TRBV19 and TRBJ2-1; 7 bases fit TRBD1. The length of the CDR3 is 13 residues. V was pared by 9 bases and J by 4 bases, with 6 bases of the junction left unmatched. Germline-derived CDR1 and CDR2 are LNHDA and SQIVND (reference sequence). The CDR3 coding sequence is TGTGCCAGCAAGCCGGGACAGTACAATGAGCAGTTCTTC. Amino acids: CASKPGQYNEQFF.

This clonotype was detected many times. The chain couples TRBV5-6 to TRBJ1-3; D remains ambiguous. Germline values: CDR1 SGHDT, CDR2 YYEEEE. The CDR3 contains 16 residues. V lost 3 bases, J lost 4 bases, and 17 bases lay in between. The chain's CDR3 is CASSSPWTGVGNTIYF. CDR3 in DNA: TGTGCCAGCAGCTCCCCGTGGACCGGGGTAGGAAACACCATATATTTT.

As to this clonotype: The DNA is left out, because the CDR3 cannot be placed on it with certainty; the CDR3 is given as TCRdb lists it. The chain employs TRBV7-6 and TRBJ2-1; the D segment call TRBD1 is taken from the table without a DNA check. CDR1 and CDR2 (germline): SGHVS, FNYEAQ. With termini counted, the CDR3 has 22 amino acids. The chain's CDR3 is CASSIYLCSVRRDLNPYNEQFF.

The sample holds many counts of this clonotype. V usage is TRBV6-2 or TRBV6-3 and J usage is TRBJ2-1, with D possibly being TRBD2 (5 bases). CDR1 is MNHEY, CDR2 SVGEGT, per germline. This CDR3 is 13 amino acids long. Trimming removed 2 bases at V and 10 bases at J, with 12 bases between. CDR3 amino acids: CASSYVATREQFF. In DNA form, the CDR3 reads TGTGCCAGCAGTTACGTAGCGACTCGAGAGCAGTTCTTC.

CDR3 in amino acids: CSADPYLTSGRVETSYNEQFF. DNA for the CDR3: TGCAGCGCCGATCCCTACCTAACTAGCGGGAGGGTCGAAACCTCCTACAATGAGCAGTTCTTC. The chain joins TRBV29-1 to TRBJ2-1; 13 nucleotides match TRBD2. The CDR3 contains 21 residues. CDR1 and CDR2 from the germline V gene are SQVTM and ANQGSEA. J was trimmed by 0 bases and V by 7 bases; bases with no gene match: 21.

This clonotype is termed medium-sized (0.01 to 0.1%). The V and J genes are TRBV19 and TRBJ1-2; TRBD1 is a possible D gene (6 bases). The CDR3 loop spans 14 amino acids. Trimming took 7 bases from V and 0 from J, leaving 12 bases between them. CDR1 LNHDA and CDR2 SQIVND come from the germline V gene (reference sequence). The CDR3 protein is CASNTRTANYGYTF. CDR3 in DNA: TGTGCCAGTAATACGCGGACAGCTAACTATGGCTACACCTTC. Full variable domain (outside the CDR3, taken from reference TRBV19 and TRBJ1-2): DGGITQSPKYLFRKEGQNVTLSCEQNLNHDAMYWYRQDPGQGLRLIYYSQIVNDFQKGDIAEGYSVSREKKESFPLTVTSAQKNPTAFYLCASNTRTANYGYTFGSGTRLTVV.

This clonotype was counted many times. The chain uses TRBV7-9 and TRBJ2-1; 8 bases fit TRBD1. After removal of 1 base from V and 4 bases from J, the junction contained 3 bases not matched to a gene. CDR1 and CDR2 (germline): SEHNR, FQNEAQ (reference sequence). The CDR3 has 15 amino acids. The CDR3 DNA follows: TGTGCCAGCAGCTTAGACAGGGGGGTATACAATGAGCAGTTCTTC. The encoded protein is CASSLDRGVYNEQFF.

This clonotype was detected ten times or more. The chain employs TRBV5-1 and TRBJ2-7; D uncertain. Between the trimmed V and J ends, which lost 1 base and 4 bases, there was a span of 12 bases. Germline V gene lookup returns CDR1 SGHRS and CDR2 YFSETQ. This CDR3 contains 14 residues. The CDR3 DNA reads TGCGCCAGCAGCTTGCGGCTGGGGAAGTACGAGCAGTACTTC. This encodes CASSLRLGKYEQYF.

The chain couples TRBV7-8 to TRBJ1-1; 8 bases line up with TRBD1. Germline V gene lookup returns CDR1 SGHVS and CDR2 FQNEAQ. The CDR3 sequence is 14 residues long. J was trimmed by 5 bases and V by 6 bases; bases with no gene match: 8. The CDR3 nucleotides are TGTGCCAGCAGACCGGACAGGGTCGGAACTGAAGCTTTCTTT. Amino acid sequence: CASRPDRVGTEAFF. The full variable domain, its missing parts supplied by reference TRBV7-8 and TRBJ1-1, is GAGVSQSPRYKVAKRGQDVALRCDPISGHVSLFWYQQALGQGPEFLTYFQNEAQLDKSGLPSDRFFAERPEGSVSTLKIQRTQQEDSAVYLCASRPDRVGTEAFFGQGTRLTVV.

The V gene is TRBV6-6, the J gene TRBJ1-2, with 8 bases identical to TRBD1. CDR3 length: 15 residues. The J segment lost 4 bases and the V segment lost 5 bases, leaving 9 bases of the junction unmatched. Germline values: CDR1 MNHNY, CDR2 SVGAGI (reference sequence). The CDR3 bases are TGTGCCAGCAGTAGACAGGGGCGGAAGGGCTATGGCTACACCTTC. This gives the protein CASSRQGRKGYGYTF.

This chain uses TRBV7-3 with TRBJ1-5, with a possible D match to TRBD1 (6 bases). The CDR3 has 13 amino acids. The germline CDR1 and CDR2 sequences are SGHTA and FQGTGA. V was trimmed by 5 bases and J by 7 bases, leaving 12 bases between them. The chain's CDR3 is CASSGKGEQPQHF. The CDR3 nucleotides read TGTGCCAGCAGCGGGAAGGGGGAACAGCCCCAGCATTTT.

This chain links TRBV6-5 with TRBJ2-1; D may be TRBD2 (6 bases). CDR1 MNHEY and CDR2 SVGAGI come from the germline V gene. With 6 bases removed from V and 7 bases from J, the gap between germline ends came to 10 bases. This CDR3 is built from 12 residues. The CDR3 loop is CASSHAGNEQFF. The CDR3 nucleotides read TGTGCCAGCAGCCACGCGGGAAATGAGCAGTTCTTC.

This clonotype was counted once. This likely comes from a read error, as the CDR3 has no conserved phenylalanine or tryptophan at its end. The V call is TRBV11-2, the J call TRBJ2-7; 8 bases are shared with TRBD1. Germline-derived CDR1 and CDR2 are SGHAT and FQNNGV. The CDR3 is made up of 15 amino acids. V lost 1 base to trimming and J lost 3 bases; unmatched junction nucleotides: 5. The CDR3 loop is CASSLVGTGGYEQYL. CDR3 nucleotides: TGTGCCAGCAGCTTAGTGGGGACAGGTGGCTACGAGCAGTACCTC.

This rearrangement joins TRBV27 to TRBJ2-3; D perhaps matches TRBD2 (5 bases). V shed 3 bases and J shed 6 bases, with 22 bases lying between them. The CDR3 consists of 17 residues. CDR1 MNHEY and CDR2 SMNVEV come from the germline V gene (reference sequence). The CDR3 DNA reads as TGTGCCAGCAGTTTTTCTTATTGGACTCCGGGCGGCGATACGCAGTATTTT. Its protein product is CASSFSYWTPGGDTQYF.